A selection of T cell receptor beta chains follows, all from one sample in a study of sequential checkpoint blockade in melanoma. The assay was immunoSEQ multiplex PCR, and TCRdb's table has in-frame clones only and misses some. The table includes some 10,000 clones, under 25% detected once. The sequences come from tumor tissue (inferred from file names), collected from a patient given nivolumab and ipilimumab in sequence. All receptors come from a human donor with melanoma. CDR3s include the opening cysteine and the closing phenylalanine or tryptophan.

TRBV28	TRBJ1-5	CASSDRANQPQHF
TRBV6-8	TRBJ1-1	CASIGGGWNTEAFF
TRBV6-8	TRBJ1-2	CASSTNRALYGYTF
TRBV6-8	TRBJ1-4	CASSYWLDPNEKLFF
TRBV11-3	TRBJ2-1	CASSLLLAGNYDEQFF
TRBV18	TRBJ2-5	CASSPPWRVERKTQYF
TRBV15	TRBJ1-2	CATSTLQGSTTNYGYTF
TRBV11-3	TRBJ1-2	CASSSRDRAVYGYTF
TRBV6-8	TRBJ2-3	CASSYGTDTQYF
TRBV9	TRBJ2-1	CASSVDSQFEQFF
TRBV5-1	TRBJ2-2	CASRRKVHSNTGELFF
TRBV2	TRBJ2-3	CASIPGGRSDTQYF
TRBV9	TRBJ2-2	CASSENSFTGELFF
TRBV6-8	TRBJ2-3	CASSQLSLGGATDTQYF
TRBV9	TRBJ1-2	CASSDRSYGYTF
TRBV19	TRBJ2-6	CASSIDSYSGANVLTF
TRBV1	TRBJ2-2	CASSLPGHVNTGELFF
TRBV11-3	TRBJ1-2	CASSLIRGADGYTF
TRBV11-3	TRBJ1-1	CASSPPKVYTEAFF
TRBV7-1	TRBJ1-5	CASSRQGHQPQHF
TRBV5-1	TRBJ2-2	CASSPDWGQGPGELFF
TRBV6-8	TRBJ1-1	CASSYFRVNTEAFF
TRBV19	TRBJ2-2	CASSISGAYTGELFF
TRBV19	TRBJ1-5	CASSIGTARHQPQHF
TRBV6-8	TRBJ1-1	CASSGGGGTEAFF
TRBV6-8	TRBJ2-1	CASVAGGSYNEQFF
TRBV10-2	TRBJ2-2	CASSYRASGELFF
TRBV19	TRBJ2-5	CASTGEETQYF
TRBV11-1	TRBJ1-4	CASSRTGNDEKLFF
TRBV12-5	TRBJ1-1	CARAGQNTEAFF
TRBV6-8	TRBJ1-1	CASTTSPGNTEAFF
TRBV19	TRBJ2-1	CASSIAGSLYNEQFF
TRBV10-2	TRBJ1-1	CASSLTGGGTEAFF
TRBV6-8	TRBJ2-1	CASSDPWGSSYNEQFF
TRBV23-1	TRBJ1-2	CASSQDRSYGYTF
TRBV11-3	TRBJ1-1	CASSPRTGGDTEAFF